The source of this T cell receptor beta chain is a study of response to subunit inactivated influenza vaccine. Between the trimmed V and J ends, which lost 3 bases and 3 bases, there was a span of 6 bases. The CDR3 runs 13 residues. This clonotype was detected many times. Its antigen is undetermined. Study-level findings and limits: T cells newly recruited by each seasonal influenza vaccination are few, the authors suggested.

TCRdb re-called the RT-PCR reads through MiXCR, storing one row per CDR3 protein. The table records about 700,000 distinct CDR3 sequences, approximately 15% of them present only once. The genes are TRBV12-3 or TRBV12-4 and TRBJ1-3; D is ambiguous. The TCR comes from a man aged 50 to 59 who received an inactivated influenza vaccine. The sample was PBMCs from blood, taken 11 to 12 days after vaccination. The CDR3 loop is CASSFEVGNTIYF. DNA for the CDR3: TGTGCCAGCAGTTTCGAAGTTGGAAACACCATATATTTT.